The rows below give T cell receptor beta chains drawn from one sample of a study of T cells in Graves' hyperthyroidism and ophthalmopathy. One entry per CDR3 protein results from TCRdb running MiXCR on the multiplex PCR reads. This table holds about 600,000 distinct CDR3 sequences, roughly 15% found once. The sequenced sample was blood. The source is a woman in her thirties or forties with Graves' ophthalmopathy. CDR3s include the opening cysteine and the closing phenylalanine or tryptophan. Each record gives: D gene, V gene, J gene, clone size, CDR3 protein, CDR3 DNA. The D gene is left open where the match is weak. Only part of the rows carry a size: once, few, many, or a class if the clone is expanded.

TRBD2	TRBV6-2/TRBV6-3	TRBJ2-7	NA	CASTLAGVYEQYF	TGTGCCAGCACCTTAGCGGGAGTGTACGAGCAGTACTTC
TRBD2	TRBV29-1	TRBJ2-1	NA	CSELSGSSYNEQFF	TGCAGCGAATTGAGCGGGAGTTCTTACAATGAGCAGTTCTTC
NA	TRBV2	TRBJ2-4	many	CASSERGRLAKNIQYF	TGTGCCAGCAGTGAAAGGGGTCGACTAGCCAAAAACATTCAGTACTTC
TRBD2	TRBV6-1	TRBJ2-1	few	CASKSESTSLYNEQFF	TGTGCCAGCAAGTCCGAGTCGACTAGCCTCTACAATGAGCAGTTCTTC
TRBD2	TRBV12-5	TRBJ2-3	many	CASGSGLAPDTQYF	TGTGCTAGTGGTTCGGGACTAGCACCAGATACGCAGTATTTT
NA	TRBV20-1	TRBJ1-3	few	CSARTAGGRGNTIYF	TGCAGTGCTAGGACCGCTGGGGGTAGGGGAAACACCATATATTTT
NA	TRBV12-3/TRBV12-4	TRBJ2-2	many	CASSLYGELFF	TGTGCCAGCAGTTTATACGGGGAGCTGTTTTTT
NA	TRBV6-1	TRBJ2-2	few	CASSALVRLTGELFF	TGTGCCAGCAGTGCCCTCGTGCGACTCACCGGGGAGCTGTTTTTT
NA	TRBV11-2	TRBJ1-4	NA	CASSLSSGVRGNEKLFF	TGTGCCAGCAGCTTATCATCAGGGGTCCGAGGGAATGAAAAACTGTTTTTT
TRBD1	TRBV11-1	TRBJ1-6	NA	CASSPDRGNNSPLHF	TGTGCCAGCAGCCCGGACAGGGGGAATAATTCACCCCTCCACTTT
NA	TRBV6-2/TRBV6-3	TRBJ1-5	many	CASRGTSRQPQHF	TGTGCCAGCAGAGGGACCTCCAGGCAGCCCCAGCATTTT
TRBD1	TRBV20-1	TRBJ2-5	few	CSARTGGLETQYF	TGCAGTGCCCGGACAGGGGGCTTGGAGACCCAGTACTTC
NA	TRBV20-1	TRBJ1-1	many	CSAREWAEAFF	TGCAGTGCTAGGGAGTGGGCTGAAGCTTTCTTT
NA	TRBV3-1	TRBJ1-6	many	CASSQDNTGSSPLHF	TGTGCCAGCAGCCAAGATAATACAGGCTCTTCACCCCTCCACTTT
NA	TRBV6-1	TRBJ2-5	many	CASSDSSGEETQYF	TGTGCCAGCAGTGATTCTTCAGGGGAAGAGACCCAGTACTTC
TRBD1	TRBV20-1	TRBJ1-2	NA	CSARAGTAFYGYTF	TGCAGTGCTAGAGCCGGGACAGCGTTCTATGGCTACACCTTC
NA	TRBV2	TRBJ2-5	NA	CASSQGRRVLQETQYF	TGTGCCAGCAGCCAGGGACGGCGGGTCCTCCAAGAGACCCAGTACTTC
NA	TRBV6-1	TRBJ1-4	NA	CASSARQATNEKLFF	TGTGCCAGCAGTGCAAGACAGGCAACTAATGAAAAACTGTTTTTT
TRBD2	TRBV19	TRBJ2-5	NA	CASSIFRGREQTQYF	TGTGCCAGTAGTATCTTCCGCGGGAGGGAACAGACCCAGTACTTC
TRBD2	TRBV5-4	TRBJ2-1	NA	CASSLGSGGWNEQFF	TGTGCCAGCAGCTTAGGCAGCGGGGGATGGAATGAGCAGTTCTTC
NA	TRBV10-2	TRBJ2-3	many	CASSVVMDTQYF	TGCGCCAGCAGTGTTGTAATGGATACGCAGTATTTT
NA	TRBV28	TRBJ2-2	NA	CASRSIDTGELFF	TGTGCCAGCAGGAGTATAGATACCGGGGAGCTGTTTTTT
NA	TRBV18	TRBJ2-1	NA	CASSPDLSSYNEQFF	TGTGCCAGCTCACCGGACCTGAGCTCCTACAATGAGCAGTTCTTC
NA	TRBV4-1	TRBJ1-1	few	CASSQEGGHMNTEAFF	TGCGCCAGCAGCCAAGAAGGAGGGCACATGAACACTGAAGCTTTCTTT
NA	TRBV19	TRBJ2-1	NA	CASSRGGNNNEQFF	TGTGCCAGTAGTCGGGGCGGGAATAACAATGAGCAGTTCTTC
TRBD2	TRBV2	TRBJ2-1	many	CASSEFLGAGAYEQFF	TGTGCCAGCAGTGAATTCTTGGGCGCGGGAGCCTATGAGCAGTTCTTC
NA	TRBV3-1	TRBJ1-5	NA	CASSQKDSNQPQHF	TGTGCCAGCAGCCAGAAAGATAGCAATCAGCCCCAGCATTTT
NA	TRBV12-3/TRBV12-4	TRBJ1-1	NA	CASKGTGGNTEAFF	TGTGCCAGCAAAGGCACGGGGGGGAACACTGAAGCTTTCTTT
TRBD1	TRBV2	TRBJ1-1	many	CASRKMDRVNTEAFF	TGTGCCAGCAGAAAAATGGACAGGGTGAACACTGAAGCTTTCTTT
NA	TRBV18	TRBJ1-5	few	CASSGENLWNQPQHF	TGTGCCAGCTCAGGGGAAAACTTATGGAATCAGCCCCAGCATTTT
NA	TRBV2	TRBJ2-1	many	CASRGTAGSNEQFF	TGTGCCAGCAGGGGGACTGCGGGGTCCAATGAGCAGTTCTTC
TRBD1	TRBV3-1	TRBJ2-1	NA	CASSREGQGPAGEQFF	TGTGCCAGCAGCCGCGAAGGACAGGGTCCAGCTGGTGAGCAGTTCTTC
NA	TRBV20-1	TRBJ1-1	many	CSASRGDNTEAFF	TGCAGTGCATCTAGGGGGGATAACACTGAAGCTTTCTTT
NA	TRBV6-5	TRBJ1-2	few	CASSYSTGRYGYTF	TGTGCCAGCAGTTACTCGACAGGACGCTATGGCTACACCTTC
TRBD1	TRBV7-2	TRBJ2-1	NA	CASSPGTDSSYNEQFF	TGTGCCAGCAGCCCCGGGACAGATAGCTCCTACAATGAGCAGTTCTTC